This entry lists 15 T cell receptor beta chains sequenced from one sample in a study of identical twins. TCRdb re-derived calls from the 5' RACE reads in MiXCR, one entry per CDR3 protein. The table lists about 150,000 distinct CDR3 sequences, roughly 3.5% of them singletons. The sequencing input was memory T cells sorted from blood. These TCRs come from a man aged 18 to 30 in good health.

Ten or more counts support this clonotype. The CDR3 bases are TGCGCCAGCAGGAACTCCGGGACTAGCGGGAGTGGGTCCTCCTTGGAGACCCAGTACTTC. It codes for CASRNSGTSGSGSSLETQYF. The chain couples TRBV4-1 to TRBJ2-5; 14 bases match TRBD2. The length of the CDR3 is 20 residues. The V segment lost 6 bases and the J segment 5 bases; nucleotides outside the gene matches: 20. Looked up from germline, CDR1 is MGHRA and CDR2 is YSYEKL.

This clonotype was counted ten times or more. This chain links TRBV5-5 with TRBJ2-7; TRBD1 might be the D (5 bases). The CDR3 is 12 amino acids. Germline CDR1 reads SGHKS; CDR2 reads YYEKEE (reference sequence). V dropped 0 bases and J dropped 6 bases, with 7 bases sitting between them. The CDR3 protein is CASSLEDIEQYF. For the CDR3, the DNA is TGTGCCAGCAGCTTGGAGGACATCGAGCAGTACTTC.

This clonotype was observed many times. The rearrangement links TRBV27 to TRBJ1-1; the match to TRBD1 covers 7 bases. Per germline, CDR1 MNHEY and CDR2 SMNVEV (reference sequence). This CDR3 is built from 16 residues. J gave up 5 bases and V 5 bases, and 14 bases lay outside the gene matches. CDR3 sequence (DNA): TGTGCCAGCAGTCCGATATTTTCGACAGGGCGAACTGAAGCTTTCTTT. Protein: CASSPIFSTGRTEAFF.

This clonotype was found a few times. The chain uses TRBV6-5 and TRBJ2-3; 7 bases fit TRBD2. V lost 3 bases and J lost 1; bases outside the gene matches: 4. Germline values: CDR1 MNHEY, CDR2 SVGAGI. The CDR3 has 15 residues. This CDR3 is CASSYTAGGTDTQYF. For the CDR3, the DNA is TGTGCCAGCAGTTATACGGCGGGAGGCACAGATACGCAGTATTTT.

The sample holds many counts of this clonotype. The genes are TRBV6-5 and TRBJ2-7, with TRBD2 matching over 7 bases. V gave up 2 bases and J gave up 6 bases; unmatched junction bases: 16. The CDR3 covers 17 residues. CDR1 is MNHEY, CDR2 SVGAGI, per germline. The CDR3 region has the DNA TGTGCCAGCAGTTACACCCGACCGACTAGCCCCATCCCCGAGCAGTACTTC. It specifies CASSYTRPTSPIPEQYF.

This clonotype came up many times. CDR3 amino acids: CASSYRVLRTEAFF. The CDR3 nucleotides are TGTGCCAGCAGCTACAGGGTTTTGCGCACTGAAGCTTTCTTT. The rearrangement joins TRBV5-6 to TRBJ1-1, with D possibly being TRBD1 (6 bases). V gave up 3 bases and J gave up 4 bases, with 13 bases separating them. The length of the CDR3 is 14 residues. From germline, CDR1 is SGHDT and CDR2 YYEEEE.

The sample holds many counts of this clonotype. V and J are TRBV5-1 and TRBJ2-5, with 8 bases aligning to TRBD1. The CDR3 spans 18 residues. Per the germline V gene, CDR1 is SGHRS and CDR2 is YFSETQ. Trimming took 5 bases from V and 2 from J; bases not matched to a gene: 17. The CDR3 region is CASRRGTTGTGGQETQYF. The CDR3, as DNA: TGCGCCAGCAGGCGCGGAACAACCGGGACAGGCGGTCAAGAGACCCAGTACTTC.

This clonotype was recorded at least ten times. The chain uses TRBV20-1 and TRBJ2-7; a possible D gene is TRBD1 (5 bases). In germline, CDR1 is DFQATT, CDR2 SNEGSKA (reference sequence). The V end lost 2 bases, the J end lost 5 bases, and 19 bases lay between the germline ends. The CDR3 runs to 15 residues. This CDR3 reads CSARRGQAGKNEQYF. The CDR3 DNA follows: TGCAGTGCTAGAAGGGGTCAGGCAGGGAAGAACGAGCAGTACTTC.

Ten or more counts support this clonotype. The V and J genes are TRBV20-1 and TRBJ2-3; 10 nucleotides agree with TRBD2. J lost 1 base, V lost 1 base, and 2 bases had no gene match. CDR1 DFQATT and CDR2 SNEGSKA come from the germline V gene (reference sequence). This CDR3 spans 15 amino acids. In nucleotides, the CDR3 is TGCAGTGCTAGAGGCCTAGCGGGAGGCACAGATACGCAGTATTTT. Translation: CSARGLAGGTDTQYF.

A few counts support this clonotype. The chain recombines TRBV3-1 with TRBJ1-3; tentative D call: TRBD1 (5 bases). The germline V and J ends were trimmed by 1 base and 0 bases, with 13 bases remaining between them. Germline V gene sequence: CDR1 LGHDT, CDR2 YNNKEL (reference sequence). The CDR3 sequence is 17 residues long. Written as DNA, the CDR3 is TGTGCCAGCAGCCAAGGCCCGGGACTCAGCTCTGGAAACACCATATATTTT. Translation gives CASSQGPGLSSGNTIYF.

This clonotype came up many times. The chain has TRBV5-1 and TRBJ1-4, with D tentatively TRBD1 (5 bases). V was trimmed by 4 bases and J by 10 bases, leaving 17 bases between them. The germline CDR1 and CDR2 sequences are SGHRS and YFSETQ. This CDR3 spans 14 amino acids. The CDR3 reads CASSIGGAGGKLFF. DNA of the CDR3: TGCGCCAGCAGCATAGGCGGTGCGGGGGGAAAACTGTTTTTT.

The chain links TRBV5-1 to TRBJ2-3; TRBD2 agrees at 16 bases. J was trimmed by 4 bases and V by 2 bases; bases with no gene match: 4. CDR3 size: 17 residues. CDR1 SGHRS and CDR2 YFSETQ come from the germline V gene. The CDR3 spells CASSFRGLAGGADTQYF. As DNA, the CDR3 is TGCGCCAGCAGCTTCCGGGGACTAGCGGGAGGGGCAGATACGCAGTATTTT.

This clonotype was detected ten times or more. V is TRBV19 and J is TRBJ1-1; D call uncertain. V lost 5 bases and J 4 bases, leaving 11 bases between the germline ends. In germline, CDR1 is LNHDA, CDR2 SQIVND (reference sequence). The CDR3 loop spans 13 amino acids. The CDR3 sequence: CASSLRSGTEAFF. The CDR3 DNA is TGTGCCAGTAGTTTACGGTCTGGCACTGAAGCTTTCTTT.

This clonotype has ten or more counts. The chain uses TRBV25-1 and TRBJ2-4; perhaps TRBD1 as D (8 bases). The length of the CDR3 is 18 residues. Germline CDR1 MGHDK, CDR2 SYGVNS. V lost 0 bases and J 9 bases, leaving 24 bases between the germline ends. CDR3 nucleotides: TGTGCCAGCAGTGAATATAGGTCTCGGGGGACAGGCGGGGGCATTCAGTACTTC. Translated: CASSEYRSRGTGGGIQYF. The whole variable domain, filled in from reference TRBV25-1 and TRBJ2-4, reads EADIYQTPRYLVIGTGKKITLECSQTMGHDKMYWYQQDPGMELHLIHYSYGVNSTEKGDLSSESTVSRIRTEHFPLTLESARPSHTSQYLCASSEYRSRGTGGGIQYFGAGTRLSVL.

On this clonotype itself: A single base separates this from a much larger clone, so it may be a read error. The chain carries TRBV5-1 and TRBJ2-3; 15 bases map to TRBD2. Germline V gene data show CDR1 as SGHRS and CDR2 as YFSETQ. This CDR3 has 15 residues. DNA for the CDR3: TGCGCCAGCAGCGGACTAGCGGGAGGGCCAGATGCGCAGTATTTT. Amino acids: CASSGLAGGPDAQYF.